This entry lists 29 T cell receptor beta chains sequenced from one sample in a study of blood T cell repertoires in COVID-19. This table comes from immunoSEQ multiplex PCR, and its TCRdb copy is limited to in-frame clones, with some not included. The table lists about 58,000 clones, 80% to 95% of them singletons, with about 4.5% in the top ten. Sequencing was carried out using peripheral blood. The receptors originated from a middle-aged man with active COVID-19.

The chain recombines TRBV28 with TRBJ2-7; 7 bases agree with TRBD1. Germline trimming cut 5 bases from V and 6 bases from J; bases unmatched to any gene: 4. CDR1 MDHEN and CDR2 SYDVKM come from the germline V gene. There are 12 residues in the CDR3. CDR3 sequence reads: CASSQGQLEQYF. The CDR3 DNA is TGTGCCAGCAGTCAGGGACAGCTCGAGCAGTACTTC.

This chain uses TRBV7-2 with TRBJ2-3; 9 bases fit TRBD1. The germline CDR1 and CDR2 sequences are SGHTA and FQGNSA. The CDR3 runs 16 residues. V trimming: 5 bases; J trimming: 4 bases; junction bases outside the gene matches: 10. CDR3 sequence reads: CASSAPGTGIADTQYF. In DNA, the CDR3 is TGTGCCAGCAGCGCCCCCGGGACAGGGATCGCAGATACGCAGTATTTT.

The chain links TRBV30 to TRBJ2-7; possible D gene TRBD1, 5 bases. The CDR3 is made up of 14 amino acids. V gave up 0 bases and J gave up 3 bases, with 12 bases separating them. CDR1 is GTSNPN and CDR2 is SVGIG in the germline V gene (reference sequence). CDR3 sequence (DNA): TGTGCCTGGAGTGTACCGAGCCAGGGCTACGAGCAGTACTTC. Protein product: CAWSVPSQGYEQYF.

CDR3 coding DNA: TGTGCCAGCAGCTGGCAAGGGGCTGGGGCCAACGTCCTGACTTTC. Translation gives CASSWQGAGANVLTF. This chain connects TRBV11-2 to TRBJ2-6; possible D gene TRBD1, 5 bases. V gave up 4 bases and J gave up 2 bases, with 9 bases separating them. The length of the CDR3 is 15 residues. Germline values: CDR1 SGHAT, CDR2 FQNNGV.

V usage is TRBV7-8 and J usage is TRBJ1-1; D is unclear. V gave up 8 bases and J gave up 1 base, with 8 bases separating them. This CDR3 contains 12 residues. Germline-derived CDR1 and CDR2 are SGHVS and FQNEAQ. The CDR3 here is CASLTANTEAFF. In nucleotides, the CDR3 is TGTGCCAGCCTCACTGCGAACACTGAAGCTTTCTTT.

This clone was observed a few times. The genes are TRBV5-1 and TRBJ2-7; D might be TRBD2 (5 bases). Trimming stripped 4 bases from V and 2 bases from J, with 22 bases between. The CDR3 has 17 residues. Germline lookup yields CDR1 SGHRS and CDR2 YFSETQ. As DNA, the CDR3 is TGCGCCAGCAGCCGAGGAGGTACGCTTAATACTCCCTACGAGCAGTACTTC. Its translation is CASSRGGTLNTPYEQYF.

J is TRBJ2-7 and V is TRBV28; 7 bases line up with TRBD1. The CDR3 spans 15 residues. Germline CDR1 MDHEN, CDR2 SYDVKM. The V and J ends lost 7 bases and 0 bases, in that order; junction bases with no gene match: 9. CDR3 sequence reads: CASNLDRMFSYEQYF. The CDR3 DNA reads as TGTGCCAGCAACCTGGACAGGATGTTCTCCTACGAGCAGTACTTC. The full variable domain, rest sourced from reference TRBV28 and TRBJ2-7, is DVKVTQSSRYLVKRTGEKVFLECVQDMDHENMFWYRQDPGLGLRLIYFSYDVKMKEKGDIPEGYSVSREKKERFSLILESASTNQTSMYLCASNLDRMFSYEQYFGPGTRLTVT.

This rearrangement joins TRBV4-3 to TRBJ1-1; possibly TRBD1 for D (6 bases). Trimming took off 1 base at V and 8 bases at J, with 14 bases between the two ends. CDR3 length: 14 amino acids. Germline V gene sequence: CDR1 LGHNA, CDR2 YSLEER. In nucleotides, the CDR3 is TGCGCCAGCAGCCAAGGGGGGGGCGCATGGGAAGCTTTCTTT. This encodes CASSQGGGAWEAFF.

The chain joins TRBV12-3 or TRBV12-4 to TRBJ2-2; D is unclear. Trimming cost V 2 bases and J 7 bases, with 8 bases left between them. This CDR3 is 13 amino acids long. The CDR3 loop is CASSLLVHGELFF. CDR3 in DNA: TGTGCCAGCAGTTTACTCGTACACGGGGAGCTGTTTTTT.

V is TRBV3-1 (or the pseudogene TRBV3-2) and J is TRBJ2-3, with TRBD2 matching over 8 bases. The CDR3 totals 16 residues. Looked up from germline, CDR1 is LGHDT and CDR2 is YNNKEL (reference sequence). V shed 4 bases, J shed 2 bases, and the junction held 8 bases outside the gene matches. The CDR3 region is CASSPQAGVPTDTQYF. CDR3 coding DNA: TGTGCCAGCAGCCCGCAAGCGGGAGTTCCCACAGATACGCAGTATTTT.

This clone was observed once. The rearrangement uses TRBV5-1 and TRBJ2-5; TRBD2 matches at 14 bases. CDR3 length: 16 amino acids. Germline CDR1 is SGHRS and CDR2 is YFSETQ. The junction had 6 bases not matched to a gene; V was cut back by 4 bases and J by 4 bases. The CDR3 here is CASSASGTSGGETQYF. CDR3 DNA sequence: TGCGCCAGCAGCGCCTCCGGGACTAGCGGGGGAGAGACCCAGTACTTC.

V is TRBV19 and J is TRBJ2-1; 9 nucleotides agree with TRBD1. J gave up 7 bases and V 5 bases, and 9 bases lay outside the gene matches. Per the germline V gene, CDR1 is LNHDA and CDR2 is SQIVND (reference sequence). The CDR3 has 15 residues. Here the CDR3 reads CASSFRDRVSNEQFF. The CDR3 bases are TGTGCCAGTAGTTTCCGGGACAGGGTATCTAATGAGCAGTTCTTC.

The rearrangement uses TRBV12-3 or TRBV12-4 and TRBJ2-7; TRBD1 is a possible D gene (5 bases). CDR3 length equals 13 residues. V was clipped by 1 base and J by 5 bases, with 9 bases between them. CDR3 in amino acids: CASSLVRGNEQYF. The CDR3 nucleotides are TGTGCCAGCAGTTTAGTTAGGGGAAACGAGCAGTACTTC.

This rearrangement joins TRBV3-1 (or the pseudogene TRBV3-2) to TRBJ1-1; D perhaps matches TRBD1 (5 bases). CDR3 length: 13 residues. Trimming took off 4 bases at V and 6 bases at J, with 12 bases between the two ends. Germline CDR1 is LGHDT and CDR2 is YNNKEL (reference sequence). CDR3 DNA sequence: TGTGCCAGCAGCCTCCAGGGTGTCGCTGAAGCTTTCTTT. Protein sequence: CASSLQGVAEAFF.

The V and J genes are TRBV28 and TRBJ2-7, with TRBD1 matching over 11 bases. Germline loops: CDR1 MDHEN, CDR2 SYDVKM. CDR3 length: 14 amino acids. The trim removed 6 bases at V and 1 base at J, leaving 2 bases unmatched. CDR3 amino acids: CASRGQGGSYEQYF. The CDR3 DNA follows: TGTGCCAGCAGGGGACAGGGGGGATCCTACGAGCAGTACTTC.

The V and J genes are TRBV4-3 and TRBJ2-3, with 7 bases identical to TRBD1. The germline gives CDR1 LGHNA, CDR2 YSLEER. V lost 0 bases to trimming and J lost 0 bases; unmatched junction nucleotides: 12. The CDR3 covers 19 residues. In DNA, the CDR3 is TGCGCCAGCAGCCAAGATCCCCCCGTGACAGGGTATAGCACAGATACGCAGTATTTT. It codes for CASSQDPPVTGYSTDTQYF.

The genes are TRBV7-8 and TRBJ2-1; 9 nucleotides align to TRBD2. Germline V gene sequence: CDR1 SGHVS, CDR2 FQNEAQ. V lost 2 bases, J lost 7 bases, and 3 bases stayed unmatched. This CDR3 is 14 amino acids long. In DNA, the CDR3 is TGTGCCAGCAGCTTAAGCCTAGCGGGGAATGAGCAGTTCTTC. It specifies CASSLSLAGNEQFF.

This chain links TRBV7-6 with TRBJ2-1; 7 nucleotides align to TRBD2. Germline assignment: CDR1 SGHVS and CDR2 FNYEAQ. V dropped 7 bases and J dropped 6; count of bases not matched to a gene: 12. The CDR3 loop spans 15 amino acids. The CDR3 is CASTLGRRSSNEQFF. Written as DNA, the CDR3 is TGTGCCAGCACCCTCGGGAGGCGGTCGTCCAATGAGCAGTTCTTC.

The sample holds one count of this clone. This chain uses TRBV18 with TRBJ2-1; TRBD2 matches 9 bases. In germline, CDR1 is KGHSH, CDR2 LQKENI. This CDR3 region has 15 residues. Trimming at V came to 5 bases and at J to 4 bases, leaving 6 bases not matched to a gene. The CDR3 is CASSLAGVSYNEQFF. The DNA for the CDR3 is TGTGCCAGCTCATTAGCGGGAGTGAGTTACAATGAGCAGTTCTTC.

This rearrangement joins TRBV7-2 to TRBJ1-1; the D gene is possibly TRBD1 (5 bases). This CDR3 contains 14 residues. Germline-derived CDR1 and CDR2 are SGHTA and FQGNSA. V dropped 10 bases and J dropped 4 bases, with 19 bases sitting between them. CDR3 bases: TGTGCCACCCAAAACGGGGGGTTGGGCACTGAAGCTTTCTTT. Amino acid sequence: CATQNGGLGTEAFF. Full variable domain (remainder filled in from reference TRBV7-2 and TRBJ1-1): GAGVSQSPSNKVTEKGKDVELRCDPISGHTALYWYRQSLGQGLEFLIYFQGNSAPDKSGLPSDRFSAERTGGSVSTLTIQRTQQEDSAVYLCATQNGGLGTEAFFGQGTRLTVV.

This clone has more than one count but fewer than ten. V and J are TRBV5-1 and TRBJ1-6, with D unresolved. Deletions cut 4 bases from V and 0 bases from J, with 8 bases between. The CDR3 totals 15 residues. Germline assignment: CDR1 SGHRS and CDR2 YFSETQ. Here the CDR3 reads CASSPVPSYNSPLHF. As DNA, the CDR3 is TGCGCCAGCAGCCCAGTTCCCTCCTATAATTCACCCCTCCACTTT.

The chain recombines TRBV3-1 (or the pseudogene TRBV3-2) with TRBJ1-6; TRBD1 matches 7 bases. This CDR3 is 17 amino acids long. The germline V gene has CDR1 LGHDT and CDR2 YNNKEL (reference sequence). The ends lost 4 bases at V and 0 bases at J; junction bases unmatched: 6. DNA of the CDR3: TGTGCCAGCAGCCCCCGACAGGGAAGCTCCTATAATTCACCCCTCCACTTT. Encoded protein: CASSPRQGSSYNSPLHF.

This chain connects TRBV11-2 to TRBJ2-5; TRBD2 aligns across 7 bases. The CDR3 is 18 amino acids. The V segment lost 5 bases and the J segment 5 bases; nucleotides outside the gene matches: 20. CDR1 is SGHAT, CDR2 FQNNGV, per germline. CDR3 nucleotide sequence: TGTGCCAGCAGCCGTAGAAGGAGCCAGGGAGGGCGTGTCGAGACCCAGTACTTC. Protein product: CASSRRRSQGGRVETQYF.

This sequence joins TRBV15 and TRBJ1-1; D perhaps matches TRBD1 (5 bases). The CDR3 runs 16 residues. Germline CDR1 LNHNV, CDR2 YYDKDF (reference sequence). The germline V and J ends were trimmed by 1 base and 1 base, with 13 bases remaining between them. The CDR3, as DNA: TGTGCCACCAGCAGAGGCGGGGCAGGGCGGAACACTGAAGCTTTCTTT. Its translation is CATSRGGAGRNTEAFF.

This clone has just one count. This chain uses TRBV7-2 with TRBJ2-2, with TRBD2 identical over 7 bases. The CDR3 runs to 14 residues. The V gene end was trimmed by 5 bases and the J gene end by 1 base; junction bases not matched to a gene: 1. In germline, CDR1 is SGHTA, CDR2 FQGNSA. The DNA of the CDR3 is TGTGCCAGCAGCCCGGGGGGGAACACCGGGGAGCTGTTTTTT. Protein: CASSPGGNTGELFF.

The gene calls are TRBV5-1 and TRBJ1-2; no clear D gene. Trimming stripped 3 bases from V and 8 bases from J, with 14 bases between. Germline V gene sequence: CDR1 SGHRS, CDR2 YFSETQ. The CDR3 contains 13 residues. CDR3 DNA sequence: TGCGCCAGCAGCTCTTCAGACCCGAGGGGCTACACCTTC. It translates to CASSSSDPRGYTF.

The V and J genes are TRBV6-1 and TRBJ2-2; D is possibly TRBD1 (5 bases). Germline V gene data show CDR1 as MNHNS and CDR2 as SASEGT. The V and J ends lost 2 bases and 4 bases respectively, with 11 bases between them. The CDR3 runs to 15 residues. This chain's CDR3 is CASSEPHQGTGELFF. The CDR3 DNA sequence: TGTGCCAGCAGTGAACCCCATCAGGGCACCGGGGAGCTGTTTTTT.

The chain carries TRBV11-2 and TRBJ1-3; D call uncertain. CDR1 and CDR2 (germline): SGHAT, FQNNGV. V dropped 3 bases and J dropped 3 bases, with 6 bases sitting between them. The CDR3 runs to 13 residues. CDR3 nucleotides: TGTGCCAGCAGCTTGAGTTTTGGAAACACCATATATTTT. Its protein is CASSLSFGNTIYF.

This clone appeared once. V gene TRBV5-4 combines with J gene TRBJ2-5, with TRBD1 identical over 9 bases. This CDR3 comprises 17 residues. Trimming cost V 3 bases and J 0 bases; bases outside gene matches: 9. Germline CDR1 SGHNT, CDR2 YYREEE (reference sequence). Here the CDR3 reads CASSSQGQGIYQETQYF. As DNA, the CDR3 is TGTGCCAGCAGCTCCCAGGGACAGGGTATTTACCAAGAGACCCAGTACTTC.